This T cell receptor (beta chain) is from a study of T-cell memory formation after mild COVID-19. The length of the CDR3 is 13 residues. Per the germline V gene, CDR1 is LGHNA and CDR2 is YSLEER. Trimming shortened V by 2 bases and J by 0 bases, and 1 base separated the two germline ends. One entry per CDR3 protein, called by TCRdb with MiXCR from the 5' RACE reads. The table includes around 260,000 distinct CDR3 sequences, 15% to 20% detected once. What was sequenced was PBMCs or a T cell subset sorted from them (not recorded which). The TCR originated in a man aged 18 to 30 who had mild COVID-19 (a few samples of this study predate the infection). Cell type and time point are not known. V usage is TRBV4-3 and J usage is TRBJ2-2; no clear D gene. The CDR3 spells CASSQTNTGELFF. The DNA for the CDR3 is TGCGCCAGCAGCCAAACGAACACCGGGGAGCTGTTTTTT.